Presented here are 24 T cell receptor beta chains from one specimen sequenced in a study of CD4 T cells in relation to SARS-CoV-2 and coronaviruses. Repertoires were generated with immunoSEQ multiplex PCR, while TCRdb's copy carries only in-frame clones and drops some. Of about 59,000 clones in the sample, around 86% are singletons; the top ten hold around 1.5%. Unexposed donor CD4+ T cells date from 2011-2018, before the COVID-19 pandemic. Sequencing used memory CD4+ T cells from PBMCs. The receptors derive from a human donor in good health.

The CDR3 here is CASSLTSGSRSEQFF. In nucleotides, the CDR3 is TGTGCCAGCAGTCTTACTAGCGGGAGCCGGAGTGAGCAGTTCTTC. The rearrangement uses TRBV27 and TRBJ2-1, with 11 bases aligning to TRBD2. Germline CDR1 is MNHEY and CDR2 is SMNVEV (reference sequence). This CDR3 is 15 amino acids long. V shed 5 bases and J 9 bases; nucleotides not matched to a gene: 9.

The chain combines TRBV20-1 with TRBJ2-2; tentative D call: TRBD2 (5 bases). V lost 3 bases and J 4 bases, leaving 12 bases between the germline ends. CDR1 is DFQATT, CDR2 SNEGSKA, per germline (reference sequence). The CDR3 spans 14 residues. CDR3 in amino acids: CSASGGSGTGELFF. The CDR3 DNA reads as TGCAGTGCTAGTGGTGGGAGCGGCACCGGGGAGCTGTTTTTT.

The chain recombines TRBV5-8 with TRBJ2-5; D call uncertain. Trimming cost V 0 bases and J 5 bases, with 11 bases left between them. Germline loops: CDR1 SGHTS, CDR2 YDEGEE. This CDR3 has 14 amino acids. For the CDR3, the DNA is TGTGCCAGCAGCTTGGCCGGCATTCGGGAGACCCAGTACTTC. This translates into CASSLAGIRETQYF.

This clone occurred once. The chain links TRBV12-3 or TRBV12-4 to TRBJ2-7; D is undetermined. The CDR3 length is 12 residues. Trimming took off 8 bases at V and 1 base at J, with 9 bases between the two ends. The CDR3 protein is CASGSGSYEQYF. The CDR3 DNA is TGTGCCAGCGGATCTGGATCCTACGAGCAGTACTTC.

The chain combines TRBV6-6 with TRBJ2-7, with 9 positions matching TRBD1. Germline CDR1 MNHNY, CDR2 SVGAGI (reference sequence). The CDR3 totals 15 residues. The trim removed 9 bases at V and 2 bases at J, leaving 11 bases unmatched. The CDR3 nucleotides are TGTGCCAGTTGGGATCCGGGACAGGGCCCCTACGAGCAGTACTTC. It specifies CASWDPGQGPYEQYF.

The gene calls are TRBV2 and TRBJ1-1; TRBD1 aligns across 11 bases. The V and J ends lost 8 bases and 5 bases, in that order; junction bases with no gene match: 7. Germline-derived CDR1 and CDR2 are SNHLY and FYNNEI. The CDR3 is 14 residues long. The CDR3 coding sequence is TGTGCCAGCGGGACAGGGGGTTATGGAACTGAAGCTTTCTTT. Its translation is CASGTGGYGTEAFF.

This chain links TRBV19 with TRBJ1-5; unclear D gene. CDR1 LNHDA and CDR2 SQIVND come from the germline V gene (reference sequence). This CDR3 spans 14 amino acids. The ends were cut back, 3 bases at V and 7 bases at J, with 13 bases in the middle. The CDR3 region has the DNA TGTGCCAGTAGTATTCAGTCGGCTCGCCAGCCCCAGCATTTT. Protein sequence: CASSIQSARQPQHF.

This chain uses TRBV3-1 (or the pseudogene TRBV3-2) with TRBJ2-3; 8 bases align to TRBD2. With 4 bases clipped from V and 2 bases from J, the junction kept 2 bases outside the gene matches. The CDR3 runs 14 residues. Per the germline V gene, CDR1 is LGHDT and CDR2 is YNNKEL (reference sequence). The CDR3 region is CASSRGLATDTQYF. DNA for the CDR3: TGTGCCAGCAGCCGCGGACTAGCCACAGATACGCAGTATTTT.

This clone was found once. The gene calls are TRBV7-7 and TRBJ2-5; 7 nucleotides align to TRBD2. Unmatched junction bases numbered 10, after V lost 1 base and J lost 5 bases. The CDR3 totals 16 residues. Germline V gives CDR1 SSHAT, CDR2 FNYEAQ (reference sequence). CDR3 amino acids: CASSLGGGRSGETQYF. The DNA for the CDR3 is TGTGCCAGCAGCTTAGGGGGCGGGAGATCTGGGGAGACCCAGTACTTC.

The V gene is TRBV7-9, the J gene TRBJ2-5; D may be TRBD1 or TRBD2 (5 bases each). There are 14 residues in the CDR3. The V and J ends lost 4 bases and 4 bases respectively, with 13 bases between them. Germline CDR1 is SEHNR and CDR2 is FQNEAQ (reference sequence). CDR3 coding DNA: TGTGCCAGCAGCTCGACCGGGGCGGGAGAGACCCAGTACTTC. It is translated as CASSSTGAGETQYF.

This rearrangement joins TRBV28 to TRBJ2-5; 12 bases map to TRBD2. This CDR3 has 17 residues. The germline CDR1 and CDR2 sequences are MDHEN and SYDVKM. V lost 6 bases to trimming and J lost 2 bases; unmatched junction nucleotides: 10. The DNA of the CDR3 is TGTGCCAGCAGCCGGACTAGCGGGACTGTTGCTCAAGAGACCCAGTACTTC. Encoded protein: CASSRTSGTVAQETQYF. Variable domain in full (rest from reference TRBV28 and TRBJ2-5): DVKVTQSSRYLVKRTGEKVFLECVQDMDHENMFWYRQDPGLGLRLIYFSYDVKMKEKGDIPEGYSVSREKKERFSLILESASTNQTSMYLCASSRTSGTVAQETQYFGPGTRLLVL.

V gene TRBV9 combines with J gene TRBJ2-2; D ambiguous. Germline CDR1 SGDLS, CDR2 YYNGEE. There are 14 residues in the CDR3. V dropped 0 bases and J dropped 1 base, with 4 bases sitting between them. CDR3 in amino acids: CASSVGVNTGELFF. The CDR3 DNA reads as TGTGCCAGCAGCGTAGGGGTGAACACCGGGGAGCTGTTTTTT.

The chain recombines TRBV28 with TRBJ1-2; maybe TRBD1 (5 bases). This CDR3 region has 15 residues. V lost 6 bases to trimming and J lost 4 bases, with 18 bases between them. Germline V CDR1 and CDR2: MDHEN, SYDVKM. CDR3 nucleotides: TGTGCCAGCAGCCCAGGTCGGGACTGGGGCTATGGCTACACCTTC. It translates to CASSPGRDWGYGYTF.

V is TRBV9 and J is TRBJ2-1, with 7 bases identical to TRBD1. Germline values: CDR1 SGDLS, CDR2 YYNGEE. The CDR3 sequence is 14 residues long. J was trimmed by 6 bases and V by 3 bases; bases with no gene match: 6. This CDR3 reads CASSAYTGANEQFF. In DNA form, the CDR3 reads TGTGCCAGCAGCGCCTACACAGGGGCCAATGAGCAGTTCTTC. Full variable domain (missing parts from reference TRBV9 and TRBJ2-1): DSGVTQTPKHLITATGQRVTLRCSPRSGDLSVYWYQQSLDQGLQFLIQYYNGEERAKGNILERFSAQQFPDLHSELNLSSLELGDSALYFCASSAYTGANEQFFGPGTRLTVL.

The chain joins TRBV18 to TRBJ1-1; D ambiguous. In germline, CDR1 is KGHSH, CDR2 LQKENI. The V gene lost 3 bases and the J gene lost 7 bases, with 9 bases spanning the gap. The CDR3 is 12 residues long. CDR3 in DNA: TGTGCCAGCTCACCTACAAGTTTTGAAGCTTTCTTT. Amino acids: CASSPTSFEAFF.

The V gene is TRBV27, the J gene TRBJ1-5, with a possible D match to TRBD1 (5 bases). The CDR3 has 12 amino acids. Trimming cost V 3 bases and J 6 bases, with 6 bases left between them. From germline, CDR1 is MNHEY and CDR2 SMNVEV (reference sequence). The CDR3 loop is CASSFQGQPQHF. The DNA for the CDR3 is TGTGCCAGCAGTTTCCAGGGTCAGCCCCAGCATTTT.

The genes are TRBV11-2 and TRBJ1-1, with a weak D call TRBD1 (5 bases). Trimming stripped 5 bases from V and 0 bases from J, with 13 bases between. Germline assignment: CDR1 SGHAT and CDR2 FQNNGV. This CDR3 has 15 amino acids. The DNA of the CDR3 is TGTGCCAGCAGCCACCGACAGCTTATGAACACTGAAGCTTTCTTT. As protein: CASSHRQLMNTEAFF.

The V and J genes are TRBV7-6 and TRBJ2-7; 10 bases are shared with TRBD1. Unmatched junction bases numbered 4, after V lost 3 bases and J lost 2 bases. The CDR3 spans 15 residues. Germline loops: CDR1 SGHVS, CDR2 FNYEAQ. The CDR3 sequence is CASSFRQGAPYEQYF. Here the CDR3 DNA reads TGTGCCAGCAGCTTCCGACAGGGGGCCCCCTACGAGCAGTACTTC.

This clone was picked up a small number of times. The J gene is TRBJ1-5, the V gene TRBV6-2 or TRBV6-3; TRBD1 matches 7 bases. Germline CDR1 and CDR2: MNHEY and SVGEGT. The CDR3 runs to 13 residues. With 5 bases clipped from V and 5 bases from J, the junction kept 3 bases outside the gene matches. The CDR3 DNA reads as TGTGCCAGCAGTACGACAGGGCATCAGCCCCAGCATTTT. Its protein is CASSTTGHQPQHF.

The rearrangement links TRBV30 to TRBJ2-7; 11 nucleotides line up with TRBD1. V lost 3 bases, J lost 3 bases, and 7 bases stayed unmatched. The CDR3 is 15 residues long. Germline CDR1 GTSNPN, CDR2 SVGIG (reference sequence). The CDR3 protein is CAWRAPGTGGYEQYF. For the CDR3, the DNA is TGTGCCTGGAGGGCGCCGGGGACAGGGGGCTACGAGCAGTACTTC. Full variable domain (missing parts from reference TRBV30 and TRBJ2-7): SQTIHQWPATLVQPVGSPLSLECTVEGTSNPNLYWYRQAAGRGLQLLFYSVGIGQISSEVPQNLSASRPQDRQFILSSKKLLLSDSGFYLCAWRAPGTGGYEQYFGPGTRLTVT.

Here the CDR3 reads CATSETGGSNEKLFF. The CDR3, as DNA: TGTGCCACCAGTGAAACAGGGGGCTCTAATGAAAAACTGTTTTTT. The V gene is TRBV24-1, the J gene TRBJ1-4, with 9 bases lining up with TRBD1. The V segment lost 4 bases and the J segment 3 bases; nucleotides outside the gene matches: 2. Germline loops: CDR1 KGHDR, CDR2 SFDVKD. The CDR3 covers 15 residues.

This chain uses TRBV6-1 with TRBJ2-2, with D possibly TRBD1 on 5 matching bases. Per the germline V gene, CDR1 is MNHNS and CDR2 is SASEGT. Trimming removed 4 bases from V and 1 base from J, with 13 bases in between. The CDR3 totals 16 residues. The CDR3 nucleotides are TGTGCCAGCAGTGCCTTGGGGCCAGGGAACACCGGGGAGCTGTTTTTT. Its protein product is CASSALGPGNTGELFF.

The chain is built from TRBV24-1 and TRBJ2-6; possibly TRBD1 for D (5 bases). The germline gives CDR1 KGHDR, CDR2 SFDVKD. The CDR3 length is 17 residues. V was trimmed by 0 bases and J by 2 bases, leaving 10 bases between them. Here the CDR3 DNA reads TGTGCCACCAGTGATTTGGGTCAGGGTACTGGGGCCAACGTCCTGACTTTC. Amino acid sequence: CATSDLGQGTGANVLTF.

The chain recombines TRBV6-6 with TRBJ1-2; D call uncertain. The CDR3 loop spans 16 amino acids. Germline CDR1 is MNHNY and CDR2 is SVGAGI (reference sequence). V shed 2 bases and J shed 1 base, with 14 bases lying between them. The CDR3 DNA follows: TGTGCCAGCAGTTACCCCGCCCCACAAGATAACTATGGCTACACCTTC. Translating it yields CASSYPAPQDNYGYTF.